The 18 T cell receptor beta chains in this list originate from one sample, sequenced in a study of shared clonotypes between healthy human individuals. Profiled with immunoSEQ multiplex PCR; TCRdb holds only in-frame clones, not every one. The repertoire holds just over 2,000,000 clones, with about 95% as singletons. Material: naive CD4+ T cells sorted from blood. Subset of the sample: CD45RA+ positively selected. These receptors were obtained from a man between 18 and 29 years old in good health.

The gene calls are TRBV4-3 and TRBJ1-5; D is undetermined. The CDR3 has 15 residues. CDR1 and CDR2 (germline): LGHNA, YSLEER. V lost 0 bases to trimming and J lost 4 bases, with 10 bases between them. The CDR3 coding sequence is TGCGCCAGCAGCCAAGATATCCAGTGGAATCAGCCCCAGCATTTT. Translated, it gives CASSQDIQWNQPQHF.

This clone appeared once. The chain carries TRBV28 and TRBJ1-2; TRBD1 matches 9 bases. Germline CDR1 is MDHEN and CDR2 is SYDVKM. The V gene end was trimmed by 4 bases and the J gene end by 7 bases; junction bases not matched to a gene: 7. CDR3 length: 14 amino acids. The CDR3 sequence: CASSSSGTGSGYTF. Here the CDR3 DNA reads TGTGCCAGCAGTTCGTCCGGGACAGGGAGTGGCTACACCTTC.

The CDR3 is CASSVGRGTNQPQHF. CDR3 nucleotide sequence: TGTGCCAGCAGCGTAGGGAGGGGAACAAATCAGCCCCAGCATTTT. This chain uses TRBV9 with TRBJ1-5; D is perhaps TRBD1 (5 bases). The germline V gene encodes CDR1 SGDLS and CDR2 YYNGEE. The CDR3 runs to 15 residues. Between the trimmed V and J ends, which lost 0 bases and 4 bases, there was a span of 11 bases.

The chain recombines TRBV28 with TRBJ1-3; D gene ambiguous. Per germline, CDR1 MDHEN and CDR2 SYDVKM. The V end lost 8 bases, the J end lost 2 bases, and 10 bases lay between the germline ends. CDR3 length: 13 amino acids. CDR3 region: CASWEITGNTIYF. Written as DNA, the CDR3 is TGTGCCAGCTGGGAGATAACTGGAAACACCATATATTTT.

The V and J genes are TRBV6-5 and TRBJ1-6; TRBD1 is a possible D gene (5 bases). The germline gives CDR1 MNHEY, CDR2 SVGAGI. Trimming stripped 0 bases from V and 6 bases from J, with 12 bases between. The CDR3 length is 16 residues. CDR3: CASSYSPAGINSPLHF. CDR3 DNA: TGTGCCAGCAGTTACTCTCCGGCAGGGATTAATTCACCCCTCCACTTT.

The chain is built from TRBV7-2 and TRBJ1-2, with D possibly being TRBD1 (6 bases). Germline V gene sequence: CDR1 SGHTA, CDR2 FQGNSA. The CDR3 is 13 amino acids. Trimming cost V 4 bases and J 6 bases, with 12 bases left between them. This CDR3 is CASSYGQNNGYTF. CDR3 DNA sequence: TGTGCCAGCAGCTACGGACAGAATAATGGCTACACCTTC. Variable domain in full (rest from reference TRBV7-2 and TRBJ1-2): GAGVSQSPSNKVTEKGKDVELRCDPISGHTALYWYRQSLGQGLEFLIYFQGNSAPDKSGLPSDRFSAERTGGSVSTLTIQRTQQEDSAVYLCASSYGQNNGYTFGSGTRLTVV.

In regard to this clone: A much larger clone differs by one base, so this may be a read error. Other DNA sequences of this sample code for an identical CDR3. V and J are TRBV6-5 and TRBJ1-2, with TRBD1 matching 8 bases. Germline CDR1 MNHEY, CDR2 SVGAGI. CDR3 size: 14 residues. The CDR3 is CASSSGDRRYGYTF. The CDR3 region has the DNA TGCGCCAGCAGTTCGGGGGACAGGAGGTATGGCTACACCTTC.

The V call is TRBV18, the J call TRBJ2-7; no reliable D call. V gave up 4 bases and J gave up 3 bases, with 7 bases separating them. This CDR3 is built from 12 residues. CDR1 is KGHSH, CDR2 LQKENI, per germline. The CDR3 reads CASSLGSYEQYF. The CDR3 DNA sequence: TGTGCCAGCTCACTGGGCAGCTACGAGCAGTACTTC.

This chain joins TRBV19 and TRBJ2-7; TRBD1 is a possible D gene (6 bases). CDR1 and CDR2 from the germline V gene are LNHDA and SQIVND (reference sequence). This CDR3 region has 14 residues. V gave up 3 bases and J gave up 5 bases, with 14 bases separating them. CDR3 DNA: TGTGCCAGTAGTATCTTTACAGGGTACGACGAGCAGTACTTC. It specifies CASSIFTGYDEQYF.

Worth noting for this clone: The same CDR3 arises from other DNA sequences in this sample as well. The chain carries TRBV5-1 and TRBJ2-2; 8 bases line up with TRBD2. The J segment lost 4 bases and the V segment lost 4 bases, leaving 0 bases of the junction unmatched. This CDR3 is built from 13 residues. The germline CDR1 and CDR2 sequences are SGHRS and YFSETQ. The CDR3 bases are TGCGCCAGCAGCGCGGGGGGCACCGGGGAGCTGTTTTTT. It yields the protein CASSAGGTGELFF.

The CDR3 here is CASSGHPAGSVETQYF. CDR3 sequence (DNA): TGTGCCAGCAGCGGCCACCCGGCAGGGTCGGTGGAGACCCAGTACTTC. The chain combines TRBV9 with TRBJ2-5, with a tentative D call TRBD1 (5 bases). The germline CDR1 and CDR2 sequences are SGDLS and YYNGEE. With 3 bases removed from V and 5 bases from J, the gap between germline ends came to 20 bases. The CDR3 covers 16 residues.

Details on this clone: This sample also contains other DNA sequences that code for the same CDR3. This chain uses TRBV9 with TRBJ2-5; possibly TRBD2 for D (6 bases). From germline, CDR1 is SGDLS and CDR2 YYNGEE. CDR3 length: 15 residues. Trimming pared 0 bases from V and 2 bases from J, leaving 11 bases between. CDR3 amino acids: CASSVVGGLQETQYF. CDR3 bases: TGTGCCAGCAGCGTAGTTGGGGGACTTCAAGAGACCCAGTACTTC.

The gene calls are TRBV6-5 and TRBJ2-3; D is possibly TRBD2 (6 bases). The CDR3 sequence is 14 residues long. The V gene's germline CDR1 is MNHEY and CDR2 SVGAGI. The germline V and J ends were trimmed by 6 bases and 2 bases, with 12 bases remaining between them. Written as DNA, the CDR3 is TGTGCCAGCAGCCCTAGCGCAAACACAGATACGCAGTATTTT. This codes for CASSPSANTDTQYF.

This rearrangement joins TRBV5-1 to TRBJ2-2, with unresolved D. The V end lost 3 bases, the J end lost 4 bases, and 19 bases lay between the germline ends. Germline values: CDR1 SGHRS, CDR2 YFSETQ. The CDR3 has 17 residues. The CDR3: CASSSYMLATPTGELFF. CDR3 nucleotides: TGCGCCAGCAGCTCTTACATGTTGGCTACCCCCACCGGGGAGCTGTTTTTT.

The chain has TRBV30 and TRBJ1-2, with D unresolved. The germline V gene has CDR1 GTSNPN and CDR2 SVGIG (reference sequence). V shed 4 bases and J shed 4 bases, with 16 bases lying between them. CDR3 length equals 14 residues. For the CDR3, the DNA is TGTGCCTGGACCGCGACACCGAGCCCCTATGGCTACACCTTC. This codes for CAWTATPSPYGYTF.

This clone was counted between two and nine times. The chain links TRBV19 to TRBJ1-6; 8 bases are shared with TRBD1. V lost 5 bases to trimming and J lost 8 bases; unmatched junction nucleotides: 5. The CDR3 is 14 residues long. CDR1 LNHDA and CDR2 SQIVND come from the germline V gene (reference sequence). The CDR3 region is CASSPVTGDSPLHF. CDR3 DNA: TGTGCCAGTAGTCCGGTGACAGGGGATTCACCCCTCCACTTT.

CDR3 bases: TGTGCCAGCACCCCTGTAGCGGGGGGATCCTACAATGAGCAGTTCTTC. Translated, it gives CASTPVAGGSYNEQFF. The chain has TRBV6-8 and TRBJ2-1, with 10 bases fitting TRBD2. CDR1 is MNHGY, CDR2 SAAAGT, per germline. Trimming at V came to 7 bases and at J to 1 base, leaving 7 bases not matched to a gene. This CDR3 comprises 16 residues.

The gene calls are TRBV28 and TRBJ2-4; weak D call: TRBD2 (5 bases). From germline, CDR1 is MDHEN and CDR2 SYDVKM. V gave up 6 bases and J gave up 1 base, with 7 bases separating them. The CDR3 is 13 residues long. The CDR3, as DNA: TGTGCCAGCAGCCGCGGGGCCAAAAACATTCAGTACTTC. Amino acids: CASSRGAKNIQYF.